These 28 T cell receptor beta chains were all obtained from the same sample, sequenced in a study of T cell responses to AZD1222 COVID-19 vaccine. Some clones are missing from TCRdb's copy, which holds only in-frame ones; the method was immunoSEQ multiplex PCR. The table has roughly 170,000 clones, 85% to 95% seen once. The sample consisted of peripheral blood, taken 28 days after the second AZD1222 dose. These receptors were taken from an adult who received the AZD1222 COVID-19 vaccine.

The V call is TRBV19, the J call TRBJ1-1; D is undetermined. CDR1 and CDR2 (germline): LNHDA, SQIVND (reference sequence). The V end was cut by 5 bases, the J end by 2 bases, with 15 bases between. The CDR3 consists of 15 residues. CDR3 in amino acids: CASSPRPGFNTEAFF. CDR3 nucleotide sequence: TGTGCCAGTAGTCCCCGACCGGGATTCAACACTGAAGCTTTCTTT. The variable domain in full, with the rest retrieved from reference TRBV19 and TRBJ1-1, is DGGITQSPKYLFRKEGQNVTLSCEQNLNHDAMYWYRQDPGQGLRLIYYSQIVNDFQKGDIAEGYSVSREKKESFPLTVTSAQKNPTAFYLCASSPRPGFNTEAFFGQGTRLTVV.

The rearrangement joins TRBV7-9 to TRBJ2-3; a weak D match, TRBD2 (5 bases). This CDR3 comprises 15 residues. Germline V gene lookup returns CDR1 SEHNR and CDR2 FQNEAQ (reference sequence). Trimming left V 5 bases short and J 2 bases short, with 14 bases between. CDR3 amino acids: CASSQSLGVTDTQYF. The CDR3 DNA sequence: TGTGCCAGCAGCCAGTCGTTGGGAGTCACAGATACGCAGTATTTT. Supplemented by reference TRBV7-9 and TRBJ2-3, the full variable domain reads DTGVSQNPRHKITKRGQNVTFRCDPISEHNRLYWYRQTLGQGPEFLTYFQNEAQLEKSRLLSDRFSAERPKGSFSTLEIQRTEQGDSAMYLCASSQSLGVTDTQYFGPGTRLTVL.

J is TRBJ2-6 and V is TRBV5-1, with TRBD1 as a possible D gene (6 bases). Per germline, CDR1 SGHRS and CDR2 YFSETQ. V lost 2 bases and J lost 0, with 18 bases in between. This CDR3 is 19 amino acids long. In nucleotides, the CDR3 is TGCGCCAGCAGCTTTACCTCCGGGACATGGAGCTCTGGGGCCAACGTCCTGACTTTC. Translation gives CASSFTSGTWSSGANVLTF. Combining the CDR3 with reference TRBV5-1 and TRBJ2-6 gives the whole variable domain KAGVTQTPRYLIKTRGQQVTLSCSPISGHRSVSWYQQTPGQGLQFLFEYFSETQRNKGNFPGRFSGRQFSNSRSEMNVSTLELGDSALYLCASSFTSGTWSSGANVLTFGAGSRLTVL.

The CDR3 loop is CASSPSRQGGNSPLHF. The CDR3 bases are TGTGCCAGCAGCCCAAGCAGACAGGGGGGTAATTCACCCCTCCACTTT. J is TRBJ1-6 and V is TRBV28; the match to TRBD1 covers 9 bases. Germline V gene lookup returns CDR1 MDHEN and CDR2 SYDVKM. Trimming cost V 6 bases and J 6 bases; bases outside gene matches: 9. CDR3 length: 16 residues.

This clone has a single count. The V and J genes are TRBV24-1 and TRBJ2-7, with a tentative D call TRBD1 (6 bases). The CDR3 covers 12 residues. V lost 4 bases and J 7 bases, leaving 10 bases between the germline ends. Germline assignment: CDR1 KGHDR and CDR2 SFDVKD. CDR3 bases: TGTGCCACCAGTGAAACCAGGGGTGAGCAGTACTTC. Its protein is CATSETRGEQYF.

This sequence joins TRBV28 and TRBJ1-2; 8 bases fit TRBD1. V lost 7 bases, J lost 4 bases, and 8 bases stayed unmatched. The CDR3 is 14 amino acids. Germline values: CDR1 MDHEN, CDR2 SYDVKM. CDR3 region: CASKTGGLSYGYTF. The CDR3 DNA reads as TGTGCCAGCAAAACAGGGGGATTAAGCTATGGCTACACCTTC.

The chain has TRBV7-2 and TRBJ1-1; 10 positions match TRBD1. CDR1 SGHTA and CDR2 FQGNSA come from the germline V gene. Trimming removed 2 bases from V and 4 bases from J; junction bases left unmatched: 13. CDR3 length: 18 residues. The CDR3 bases are TGTGCCAGCAGCTTAATTCCCCCTGGACGGACAGGGGGCACTGAAGCTTTCTTT. It encodes CASSLIPPGRTGGTEAFF.

V and J are TRBV11-2 and TRBJ2-2; 9 positions match TRBD2. This CDR3 comprises 15 residues. The ends lost 3 bases at V and 5 bases at J; junction bases unmatched: 4. Germline loops: CDR1 SGHAT, CDR2 FQNNGV. CDR3 bases: TGTGCCAGCAGCTTTGCGGGAGGGCCGACCGGGGAGCTGTTTTTT. Its protein is CASSFAGGPTGELFF.

This chain connects TRBV10-3 to TRBJ1-1; no clear D. This CDR3 region has 12 residues. CDR1 and CDR2 from the germline V gene are ENHRY and SYGVKD. Trimming shortened V by 4 bases and J by 4 bases, and 7 bases separated the two germline ends. In DNA, the CDR3 is TGTGCCATCAGTGTAGAGGGCACTGAAGCTTTCTTT. This codes for CAISVEGTEAFF.

On this clone: Other nucleotide sequences in the sample specify the same CDR3. The rearrangement links TRBV19 to TRBJ2-1; 7 nucleotides align to TRBD1. Losses at the gene ends were 4 bases for V and 4 bases for J; bases not matched to a gene: 1. Germline loops: CDR1 LNHDA, CDR2 SQIVND (reference sequence). The CDR3 length is 13 residues. The CDR3 protein is CASSTTGYNEQFF. CDR3 DNA: TGTGCCAGTAGTACGACAGGGTACAATGAGCAGTTCTTC.

The rearrangement joins TRBV27 to TRBJ2-1; 7 nucleotides agree with TRBD2. Germline V CDR1 and CDR2: MNHEY, SMNVEV (reference sequence). Trimming removed 3 bases from V and 3 bases from J; junction bases left unmatched: 11. The CDR3 length is 17 residues. The CDR3 loop is CASSFGLAETIYNEQFF. The DNA for the CDR3 is TGTGCCAGCAGTTTCGGCCTAGCGGAAACCATCTACAATGAGCAGTTCTTC.

The V gene is TRBV20-1, the J gene TRBJ2-7; no firm D call. In germline, CDR1 is DFQATT, CDR2 SNEGSKA (reference sequence). The V gene lost 4 bases and the J gene lost 6 bases, with 7 bases spanning the gap. The CDR3 spans 10 residues. The CDR3 reads CSAKSREQYF. CDR3 bases: TGCAGTGCTAAGTCTCGCGAGCAGTACTTC.

The V and J genes are TRBV30 and TRBJ2-7; no firm D call. The germline V and J ends were trimmed by 1 base and 9 bases, with 10 bases remaining between them. The CDR3 covers 11 residues. Germline V CDR1 and CDR2: GTSNPN, SVGIG (reference sequence). The CDR3 loop reads CAWSGPRLQYF. DNA for the CDR3: TGTGCCTGGAGTGGCCCCCGCCTGCAGTACTTC.

V gene TRBV5-6 combines with J gene TRBJ1-4; possibly TRBD1 for D (6 bases). Trimming took 5 bases from V and 6 from J, leaving 17 bases between them. The germline gives CDR1 SGHDT, CDR2 YYEEEE. The CDR3 consists of 15 residues. The CDR3 DNA follows: TGTGCCAGCAGAAAACAGGGATTTCGGGATGAAAAACTGTTTTTT. It translates to CASRKQGFRDEKLFF.

The CDR3 sequence is CASSPSGGAGNTIYF. The CDR3 coding sequence is TGTGCCAGCTCACCGTCAGGGGGCGCTGGAAACACCATATATTTT. V usage is TRBV18 and J usage is TRBJ1-3; 8 bases are shared with TRBD1. The germline V gene has CDR1 KGHSH and CDR2 LQKENI. V shed 3 bases and J 2 bases; nucleotides not matched to a gene: 3. The CDR3 is 15 residues long.

Only one count was recorded for this clone. The rearrangement links TRBV9 to TRBJ2-3, with no clear D. The germline V and J ends were trimmed by 4 bases and 0 bases, with 12 bases remaining between them. Germline loops: CDR1 SGDLS, CDR2 YYNGEE. The CDR3 sequence is 15 residues long. The CDR3 sequence is CASSIDVFSTDTQYF. The CDR3 DNA is TGTGCCAGCAGCATCGACGTGTTTAGCACAGATACGCAGTATTTT.

The chain is built from TRBV21-1 and TRBJ1-5; the table calls TRBD1, which could not be checked here. TRBV21-1 represents a pseudogene. This CDR3 region has 14 residues. The CDR3 sequence is CASSKTGSNQPQHF. CDR3 nucleotide sequence: TGTGCCAGCAGCAAGACAGGGAGCAATCAGCCCCAGCATTTT.

The chain couples TRBV28 to TRBJ1-2; D unresolved. This CDR3 has 13 residues. The germline V gene has CDR1 MDHEN and CDR2 SYDVKM. V was pared by 5 bases and J by 5 bases, with 12 bases between. The CDR3 nucleotides read TGTGCCAGCAGTCCGTCCAACTTTTATGGCTACACCTTC. Amino acids: CASSPSNFYGYTF.

This chain joins TRBV28 and TRBJ1-4; D is uncertain. The CDR3 contains 15 residues. Germline V gives CDR1 MDHEN, CDR2 SYDVKM. V lost 2 bases and J 4 bases, leaving 11 bases between the germline ends. The CDR3 DNA is TGTGCCAGCAGTTTACTCGGCGCAGATAATGAAAAACTGTTTTTT. This sequence encodes CASSLLGADNEKLFF.

The gene calls are TRBV9 and TRBJ2-1; 7 bases line up with TRBD1. CDR1 and CDR2 from the germline V gene are SGDLS and YYNGEE. The V and J ends lost 3 bases and 0 bases, in that order; junction bases with no gene match: 3. This CDR3 has 15 amino acids. The CDR3, as DNA: TGTGCCAGCAGCGAGGGGGCTAGCTCCTACAATGAGCAGTTCTTC. Its translation: CASSEGASSYNEQFF.

This chain connects TRBV12-5 to TRBJ1-2; 10 bases are shared with TRBD1. Losses at the gene ends were 6 bases for V and 6 bases for J; bases not matched to a gene: 4. Germline V lookup: CDR1 LGHNT, CDR2 FRNRAP. This CDR3 has 13 residues. The CDR3 sequence: CASGLTGGNGYTF. Written as DNA, the CDR3 is TGTGCTAGTGGGCTGACAGGGGGCAATGGCTACACCTTC.

The chain combines TRBV4-1 with TRBJ2-1, with 13 bases aligning to TRBD2. The CDR3 extends over 20 amino acids. From germline, CDR1 is MGHRA and CDR2 YSYEKL. The V segment lost 2 bases and the J segment 0 bases; nucleotides outside the gene matches: 10. The CDR3 reads CASSQLPGLAGPSSYNEQFF. CDR3 nucleotide sequence: TGCGCCAGCAGCCAACTACCGGGACTAGCGGGACCGAGCTCCTACAATGAGCAGTTCTTC.

The table lists this clone with a few counts. This rearrangement joins TRBV7-4 to TRBJ1-3; a possible D gene is TRBD1 (5 bases). Germline V gene lookup returns CDR1 SGHVT and CDR2 SQSDAQ. V shed 1 base and J shed 4 bases, with 14 bases lying between them. CDR3 size: 16 residues. CDR3 sequence reads: CASSLVSQVWGNTIYF. The CDR3 DNA sequence: TGTGCCAGCAGCTTAGTCTCACAGGTATGGGGAAACACCATATATTTT. The full variable domain, rest sourced from reference TRBV7-4 and TRBJ1-3, is GAGVSQSPRYKVAKRGRDVALRCDSISGHVTLYWYRQTLGQGSEVLTYSQSDAQRDKSGRPSGRFSAERPERSVSTLKIQRTEQGDSAVYLCASSLVSQVWGNTIYFGEGSWLTVV.

CDR3 in DNA: TGTGCCAGCAGCCTAGGGGGAGTTGGGTTTTCTGGAAACACCATATATTTT. Translated, it gives CASSLGGVGFSGNTIYF. The chain combines TRBV5-6 with TRBJ1-3; a weak D match, TRBD1 (6 bases). V gave up 4 bases and J gave up 1 base, with 18 bases separating them. Germline values: CDR1 SGHDT, CDR2 YYEEEE. The CDR3 runs to 17 residues.

The chain uses TRBV6-1 and TRBJ1-2; D might be TRBD1 (5 bases). The CDR3 has 15 residues. Germline V gives CDR1 MNHNS, CDR2 SASEGT. V lost 2 bases and J 5 bases, leaving 15 bases between the germline ends. The CDR3 reads CASSEFPQGRYGYTF. The CDR3 DNA sequence: TGTGCCAGCAGTGAATTCCCCCAGGGTCGGTATGGCTACACCTTC.

The chain has TRBV5-8 and TRBJ2-1; D tentatively reads TRBD1 or TRBD2 (5 bases each). The CDR3 is 15 amino acids. Germline V gives CDR1 SGHTS, CDR2 YDEGEE. Trimming pared 2 bases from V and 4 bases from J, leaving 13 bases between. The CDR3 DNA is TGTGCCAGCAGCTTAGGGACGGCTGAATACAATGAGCAGTTCTTC. This gives the protein CASSLGTAEYNEQFF. The full variable domain, rest sourced from reference TRBV5-8 and TRBJ2-1, is EAGVTQSPTHLIKTRGQQATLRCSPISGHTSVYWYQQALGLGLQFLLWYDEGEERNRGNFPPRFSGRQFPNYSSELNVNALELEDSALYLCASSLGTAEYNEQFFGPGTRLTVL.

The V call is TRBV10-1, the J call TRBJ2-7, with D perhaps matching TRBD2 (5 bases). The germline CDR1 and CDR2 sequences are WNHNN and SYGVQD (reference sequence). Trimming took off 0 bases at V and 4 bases at J, with 10 bases between the two ends. The CDR3 contains 14 residues. CDR3 sequence reads: CASSESGGEYEQYF. In nucleotides, the CDR3 is TGCGCCAGCAGTGAGTCAGGAGGAGAATACGAGCAGTACTTC.

The CDR3: CASLRSAGELFF. DNA for the CDR3: TGTGCCAGCCTTCGGTCGGCCGGGGAGCTGTTTTTT. V gene TRBV6-5 combines with J gene TRBJ2-2, with D unclear. The CDR3 totals 12 residues. Germline V gene data show CDR1 as MNHEY and CDR2 as SVGAGI. V was pared by 8 bases and J by 6 bases, with 10 bases between.